The 29 T cell receptor beta chains below come from one sample, sequenced in a study of cytomegalovirus exposure and HLA in healthy donors. PCR was performed using 60 Vbeta and 13 Jbeta primers. Generated by immunoSEQ multiplex PCR, the TCRdb table keeps only in-frame clones and is missing some. The sample has approximately 190,000 clones, approximately 85% seen once. The sample comprised PBMCs. These receptor sequences come from a woman aged 18-35 years in good health and CMV-seronegative.

A note on this clone: Other DNA sequences from this sample encode an identical CDR3 as well. CDR3 DNA sequence: TGTGCCAGCAGGTTGGACAGTTCTGGGGCCAACGTCCTGACTTTC. Its protein is CASRLDSSGANVLTF. This chain connects TRBV6-5 to TRBJ2-6, with D tentatively TRBD1 (6 bases). CDR1 is MNHEY, CDR2 SVGAGI, per germline. CDR3 length: 15 amino acids. Trimming shortened V by 6 bases and J by 1 base, and 10 bases separated the two germline ends.

V gene TRBV6-6 combines with J gene TRBJ2-3, with 8 bases lining up with TRBD2. From germline, CDR1 is MNHNY and CDR2 SVGAGI (reference sequence). The CDR3 is 14 amino acids. V shed 5 bases, J shed 4 bases, and the junction held 5 bases outside the gene matches. The CDR3 nucleotides read TGTGCCAGCAGTCCCCTAGCGGGCGCAGATACGCAGTATTTT. Protein product: CASSPLAGADTQYF.

The chain is built from TRBV19 and TRBJ2-1; D possibly corresponds to TRBD2 (5 bases). V was trimmed by 4 bases and J by 10 bases, leaving 11 bases between them. The CDR3 covers 12 residues. Germline V gene data show CDR1 as LNHDA and CDR2 as SQIVND (reference sequence). The CDR3 coding sequence is TGTGCCAGTAGTAGAGGACTCCCCGAGCAGTTCTTC. It codes for CASSRGLPEQFF.

The chain uses TRBV5-1 and TRBJ2-1, with a tentative D call TRBD2 (5 bases). V dropped 5 bases and J dropped 4 bases, with 22 bases sitting between them. The CDR3 contains 17 residues. Per the germline V gene, CDR1 is SGHRS and CDR2 is YFSETQ. The CDR3: CASRGDSALGGYNEQFF. The CDR3 nucleotides are TGCGCCAGCAGGGGCGATAGCGCGCTGGGCGGGTACAATGAGCAGTTCTTC.

The rearrangement links TRBV27 to TRBJ1-1; TRBD1 agrees at 12 bases. Germline V gene data show CDR1 as MNHEY and CDR2 as SMNVEV (reference sequence). The CDR3 is 15 residues long. V was pared by 6 bases and J by 0 bases, with 2 bases of the junction left unmatched. CDR3 residues: CASRGQGAVNTEAFF. The CDR3 DNA sequence: TGTGCCAGCAGGGGACAGGGGGCGGTGAACACTGAAGCTTTCTTT.

The rearrangement joins TRBV6-1 to TRBJ1-1, with D maybe TRBD1 (5 bases). From germline, CDR1 is MNHNS and CDR2 SASEGT. Deletions cut 6 bases from V and 6 bases from J, with 14 bases between. CDR3 length: 13 amino acids. The CDR3 spells CASRIRGSPEAFF. CDR3 sequence (DNA): TGTGCCAGCAGGATCCGGGGGAGCCCTGAAGCTTTCTTT.

This clone was recorded only once. The chain combines TRBV7-6 with TRBJ2-7; maybe TRBD2 (6 bases). V was cut by 4 bases and J by 4 bases, with 14 bases left in between. CDR1 is SGHVS and CDR2 is FNYEAQ in the germline V gene. The CDR3 extends over 14 amino acids. The CDR3: CASSYRGIVYEQYF. The CDR3 bases are TGTGCCAGCAGCTACCGGGGGATAGTTTACGAGCAGTACTTC.

CDR3 nucleotide sequence: TGTGCCAGCAGTGAAGAACAGGGGCGGGCCACTGAAGCTTTCTTT. It encodes CASSEEQGRATEAFF. The chain links TRBV25-1 to TRBJ1-1, with TRBD1 matching over 7 bases. J gave up 4 bases and V 2 bases, and 7 bases lay outside the gene matches. This CDR3 spans 15 amino acids. Germline loops: CDR1 MGHDK, CDR2 SYGVNS.

The CDR3 coding sequence is TGTGCCAGCAGCGACAGGTTCGAGCAGTACTTC. This translates into CASSDRFEQYF. The chain uses TRBV6-1 and TRBJ2-7, with TRBD1 as a possible D gene (6 bases). The CDR3 spans 11 residues. The germline V and J ends were trimmed by 6 bases and 6 bases, with 9 bases remaining between them. The V gene's germline CDR1 is MNHNS and CDR2 SASEGT.

This chain joins TRBV18 and TRBJ1-1; no definite D call. The germline V and J ends were trimmed by 3 bases and 1 base, with 9 bases remaining between them. The germline CDR1 and CDR2 sequences are KGHSH and LQKENI. CDR3 length equals 14 residues. Here the CDR3 reads CASSPRAANTEAFF. Written as DNA, the CDR3 is TGTGCCAGCTCACCGAGGGCTGCGAACACTGAAGCTTTCTTT. Filled out from reference TRBV18 and TRBJ1-1, the complete variable domain reads NAGVMQNPRHLVRRRGQEARLRCSPMKGHSHVYWYRQLPEEGLKFMVYLQKENIIDESGMPKERFSAEFPKEGPSILRIQQVVRGDSAAYFCASSPRAANTEAFFGQGTRLTVV.

V gene TRBV28 combines with J gene TRBJ1-2; D may be TRBD1 (6 bases). Trimming shortened V by 5 bases and J by 7 bases, and 14 bases separated the two germline ends. Per the germline V gene, CDR1 is MDHEN and CDR2 is SYDVKM. This CDR3 region has 13 residues. The CDR3 nucleotides read TGTGCCAGCAGTCAATCAGGGGTTAGTGGCTACACCTTC. Translated: CASSQSGVSGYTF.

The gene calls are TRBV29-1 and TRBJ2-7; D remains ambiguous. V lost 5 bases to trimming and J lost 0 bases, with 11 bases between them. The CDR3 has 13 residues. Germline V CDR1 and CDR2: SQVTM, ANQGSEA. The CDR3 is CSVSQWSSYEQYF. As DNA, the CDR3 is TGCAGCGTTTCGCAATGGAGCTCCTACGAGCAGTACTTC.

This chain uses TRBV1 with TRBJ2-3; TRBD2 was called by the table and not checked on the DNA. TRBV1 counts as a pseudogene. This CDR3 comprises 16 residues. For the CDR3, the DNA is TGCACCAGCAGCCATCGAGGGCGCGGGAGTCCAGATACGCAGTATTTT. This encodes CTSSHRGRGSPDTQYF.

V gene TRBV2 combines with J gene TRBJ2-7; 7 nucleotides agree with TRBD1. This CDR3 has 13 amino acids. CDR1 is SNHLY and CDR2 is FYNNEI in the germline V gene. The trim removed 6 bases at V and 8 bases at J, leaving 10 bases unmatched. The DNA for the CDR3 is TGTGCCAGCAGGGTAACTACAGGGGAAAAGCAGTACTTC. It codes for CASRVTTGEKQYF.

The rearrangement uses TRBV27 and TRBJ1-2; D is unclear. The CDR3 has 17 amino acids. From germline, CDR1 is MNHEY and CDR2 SMNVEV (reference sequence). The V gene lost 2 bases and the J gene lost 2 bases, with 18 bases spanning the gap. The chain's CDR3 is CASSLLPWEGSNYGYTF. In DNA, the CDR3 is TGTGCCAGCAGTTTACTCCCCTGGGAGGGTTCGAACTATGGCTACACCTTC.

The CDR3: CASSPGRSDTQYF. CDR3 DNA: TGTGCCAGCAGCCCTGGCCGTTCAGATACGCAGTATTTT. J is TRBJ2-3 and V is TRBV7-9, with no clear D. The ends were cut back, 5 bases at V and 4 bases at J, with 10 bases in the middle. CDR3 length: 13 residues. Looked up from germline, CDR1 is SEHNR and CDR2 is FQNEAQ (reference sequence). The full variable domain, completed using reference TRBV7-9 and TRBJ2-3, is DTGVSQNPRHKITKRGQNVTFRCDPISEHNRLYWYRQTLGQGPEFLTYFQNEAQLEKSRLLSDRFSAERPKGSFSTLEIQRTEQGDSAMYLCASSPGRSDTQYFGPGTRLTVL.

This rearrangement joins TRBV6-5 to TRBJ2-2; 7 bases agree with TRBD1. The CDR3 contains 14 residues. Germline trimming cut 6 bases from V and 9 bases from J; bases unmatched to any gene: 10. Germline CDR1 and CDR2: MNHEY and SVGAGI. The CDR3 spells CASSRGQRSRELFF. The CDR3 DNA follows: TGTGCCAGCAGCCGGGGACAGAGGTCCAGGGAGCTGTTTTTT.

V gene TRBV7-9 combines with J gene TRBJ2-7; 8 bases align to TRBD1. There are 15 residues in the CDR3. With V trimmed by 4 bases and J by 3 bases, 8 bases remained unmatched. The V gene's germline CDR1 is SEHNR and CDR2 FQNEAQ (reference sequence). The CDR3 loop is CASSSFDRGGYEQYF. In nucleotides, the CDR3 is TGTGCCAGCAGCTCGTTCGACAGGGGCGGCTACGAGCAGTACTTC.

CDR3 in amino acids: CASSDGHGSGNTIYF. The DNA for the CDR3 is TGTGCCAGCAGCGATGGGCACGGATCTGGAAACACCATATATTTT. The genes are TRBV5-5 and TRBJ1-3; D is uncertain. The CDR3 is 15 residues long. Germline V gene sequence: CDR1 SGHKS, CDR2 YYEKEE (reference sequence). Trimming shortened V by 4 bases and J by 1 base, and 12 bases separated the two germline ends.

This sequence joins TRBV7-8 and TRBJ2-5, with D possibly TRBD2 on 6 matching bases. The CDR3 loop spans 16 amino acids. Germline lookup yields CDR1 SGHVS and CDR2 FQNEAQ. Trimming removed 5 bases from V and 1 base from J, with 17 bases in between. This chain's CDR3 is CASSPLLGGVQETQYF. The CDR3 DNA sequence: TGTGCCAGCAGCCCCCTACTAGGCGGGGTCCAAGAGACCCAGTACTTC.

This chain connects TRBV5-4 to TRBJ2-2, with 13 bases that match TRBD2. CDR1 SGHNT and CDR2 YYREEE come from the germline V gene (reference sequence). V was clipped by 3 bases and J by 4 bases; unmatched bases: 12. The CDR3 loop spans 19 amino acids. Here the CDR3 reads CASSSKPHGTSGATGELFF. Written as DNA, the CDR3 is TGTGCCAGCAGCTCGAAACCCCACGGGACTAGCGGGGCCACCGGGGAGCTGTTTTTT.

The CDR3 nucleotides are TGCGCCAGCAGCCAAGAGACTAGCGGCGAACAGCAGTACTTC. It yields the protein CASSQETSGEQQYF. The chain combines TRBV4-1 with TRBJ2-7, with 9 bases identical to TRBD2. Germline trimming cut 0 bases from V and 8 bases from J; bases unmatched to any gene: 5. The germline CDR1 and CDR2 sequences are MGHRA and YSYEKL. This CDR3 region has 14 residues.

J is TRBJ2-5 and V is TRBV7-9; TRBD2 matches 9 bases. The CDR3 covers 17 residues. Germline CDR1 reads SEHNR; CDR2 reads FQNEAQ (reference sequence). J lost 5 bases, V lost 6 bases, and 16 bases had no gene match. Written as DNA, the CDR3 is TGTGCCAGCAGTTCACCGTCGACGGGACTAGCTTTGGAGACCCAGTACTTC. It codes for CASSSPSTGLALETQYF.

This clone was counted between two and nine times. The chain recombines TRBV6-5 with TRBJ2-2; tentatively, D is TRBD2 (6 bases). The CDR3 is 15 amino acids. V was shortened by 6 bases and J by 5 bases, with 16 bases between the two germline ends. The germline V gene has CDR1 MNHEY and CDR2 SVGAGI. The CDR3 nucleotides are TGTGCCAGCAGCAACGGGAGAAGCGGGACCGGGGAGCTGTTTTTT. This gives the protein CASSNGRSGTGELFF.

This clone was detected a few times. The chain employs TRBV18 and TRBJ1-1, with D tentatively TRBD1 (5 bases). The CDR3 has 15 amino acids. Trimming cost V 6 bases and J 0 bases, with 14 bases left between them. CDR1 and CDR2 (germline): KGHSH, LQKENI. CDR3 bases: TGTGCCAGCTCCGCAAACCCAGGGATGAACACTGAAGCTTTCTTT. This sequence encodes CASSANPGMNTEAFF.

This sequence joins TRBV7-9 and TRBJ2-7; TRBD1 is a possible D gene (6 bases). Germline V gene lookup returns CDR1 SEHNR and CDR2 FQNEAQ (reference sequence). V gave up 2 bases and J gave up 5 bases, with 7 bases separating them. The length of the CDR3 is 12 residues. The CDR3 is CASSLQGNEQYF. CDR3 coding DNA: TGTGCCAGCAGCTTACAGGGGAACGAGCAGTACTTC.

The rearrangement links TRBV5-1 to TRBJ1-5; weak D call: TRBD1 (6 bases). The CDR3 totals 16 residues. The V gene's germline CDR1 is SGHRS and CDR2 YFSETQ. V lost 0 bases and J lost 7, with 17 bases in between. CDR3 DNA sequence: TGCGCCAGCAGCTTGGGGTCGGGGGGGACAAGGCAGCCCCAGCATTTT. It encodes CASSLGSGGTRQPQHF.

V is TRBV6-1 and J is TRBJ2-7, with TRBD1 matching over 7 bases. The CDR3 length is 14 residues. V lost 2 bases to trimming and J lost 5 bases; unmatched junction nucleotides: 6. Germline V lookup: CDR1 MNHNS, CDR2 SASEGT. The CDR3 spells CASSETGAVHEQYF. CDR3 in DNA: TGTGCCAGCAGTGAAACAGGGGCAGTCCACGAGCAGTACTTC.

The chain carries TRBV11-2 and TRBJ2-7, with TRBD1 matching over 8 bases. Germline values: CDR1 SGHAT, CDR2 FQNNGV. Unmatched junction bases numbered 9, after V lost 6 bases and J lost 5 bases. The CDR3 is made up of 14 amino acids. The CDR3 DNA is TGTGCCAGCAGTACCGGGACAGGTGAACACGAGCAGTACTTC. Translating it yields CASSTGTGEHEQYF.